This T cell receptor (beta chain) was obtained from a study of T-cell memory formation after mild COVID-19. Study results and caveats: Pre-infection memory showed some responding clones, and this suggested that cross-reactive memory joined.

Details on this clonotype: Its specificity is unknown.

TCRdb analysed the 5' RACE reads with MiXCR anew, one entry per CDR3 protein. The sample yields about 160,000 distinct CDR3 sequences, roughly a third seen once. The CDR3 has 16 amino acids. The germline V and J ends were trimmed by 0 bases and 4 bases, with 13 bases remaining between them. Per germline, CDR1 MNHEY and CDR2 SVGEGT. The chain joins TRBV6-2 or TRBV6-3 to TRBJ2-1, with D uncertain. This clonotype was sampled from an adult woman who had mild COVID-19 (a few samples of this study predate the infection). Cell type and time point are not known. Sequenced material: PBMCs or a T cell subset sorted from them (not recorded which). The CDR3 region is CASSYSALPVYNEQFF. The CDR3 DNA sequence: TGTGCCAGCAGTTACTCGGCTCTGCCAGTATACAATGAGCAGTTCTTC.